This is a list of T cell receptor beta chains from one sample in a study of blood T cell repertoires in COVID-19. The method was immunoSEQ multiplex PCR; TCRdb's version includes in-frame clones alone and lacks a portion of them. The table includes roughly 23,000 clones, 85% to 95% detected once. The sequenced sample was peripheral blood. The receptors were gathered from a woman between 50 and 59 years old with active COVID-19. Both conserved end residues are part of each CDR3. A D gene is named only where the DNA matches it firmly.

TRBV12-5	TRBJ2-1	-	CASAPYGGYNEQFF
TRBV6-6	TRBJ2-1	TRBD2	CASSEGLANYNEQFF
TRBV7-2	TRBJ2-7	-	CASSLAQTSYEQYF
TRBV9	TRBJ2-5	TRBD1	CASSTQGTGWKAETQYF
TRBV10-2	TRBJ1-4	-	CASSGQASNEKLFF
TRBV20-1	TRBJ2-1	-	CSVHHRGEQFF
TRBV28	TRBJ1-2	-	CASSFAEYGYTF
TRBV4-1	TRBJ1-1	TRBD1	CASSPVGTGGTEAFF
TRBV7-6	TRBJ2-1	TRBD2	CASSVGTSGGNEQFF
TRBV14	TRBJ2-2	TRBD2	CASSQWLPSGSHTGELFF
TRBV6-5	TRBJ2-3	-	CASRRTLADTQYF
TRBV5-1	TRBJ1-4	-	CASSLAGGATNEKLFF
TRBV2	TRBJ2-2	TRBD2	CASSGSFSGGSTGELFF
TRBV29-1	TRBJ2-6	-	CSVRDNPVYSGANVLTF
TRBV7-9	TRBJ1-6	-	CASSLSSILSNSPLHF
TRBV19	TRBJ1-6	TRBD1	CASSGTGGISPLHF
TRBV5-1	TRBJ2-7	TRBD1	CASSLGGTVGLYEQYF
TRBV24-1	TRBJ2-5	TRBD2	CATSGGGQETQYF
TRBV7-3	TRBJ2-1	TRBD1	CASSLDRENEQFF
TRBV5-3	TRBJ1-4	-	CARSLGEVNEKLFF
TRBV4-2	TRBJ1-2	-	CASSQDDAVPSYGYTF
TRBV28	TRBJ1-5	-	CASSSHGYSNQPQHF
TRBV6-6	TRBJ2-2	TRBD1	CASSSLGQGDTGELFF
TRBV5-6	TRBJ1-1	-	CASSFYRQSLNTEAFF
TRBV27	TRBJ1-3	-	CASSLLGPSSGNTIYF
TRBV9	TRBJ1-6	-	CASSVDRVGSPLHF
TRBV12-3/TRBV12-4	TRBJ2-3	TRBD2	CASRAGGTDTQYF
TRBV19	TRBJ2-3	-	CASSLPADTQYF
TRBV18	TRBJ2-3	-	CASSHERGTGGTDTQYF
TRBV7-8	TRBJ1-3	-	CASSFTPSSPGNTIYF
TRBV6-6	TRBJ1-1	-	CASSFGPERFF
TRBV7-2	TRBJ1-2	TRBD1	CASSPDRDYGYTF
TRBV5-4	TRBJ2-1	-	CASSPSLNLVRGESNEQFF
TRBV6-5	TRBJ2-7	-	CASDNFGSEQYF
TRBV6-6	TRBJ1-3	-	CASSLIQGNTIYF
TRBV5-1	TRBJ1-2	-	CASRFSHESYGYTF
TRBV11-2	TRBJ2-5	-	CASSLGQPPQETQYF
TRBV3-1/TRBV3-2	TRBJ1-2	-	CASSQALPGHGYTF
TRBV3-1/TRBV3-2	TRBJ1-2	-	CASSPKWRSDYGYTF
TRBV18	TRBJ2-7	TRBD2	CASSPLGSGTPYEQYF
TRBV7-9	TRBJ2-5	TRBD2	CASSRWASGEETQYF
TRBV11-2	TRBJ1-6	-	CASSPGTGRSYNSPLHF
TRBV3-1/TRBV3-2	TRBJ2-4	TRBD2	CASSQDRGGGGRDIQYF
TRBV7-9	TRBJ2-1	-	CASRTEEGKSSYNEQFF
TRBV7-2	TRBJ2-1	TRBD2	CASSLGTSGNNEQFF
TRBV6-6	TRBJ2-5	-	CASRKQGTQETQYF
TRBV6-6	TRBJ2-5	TRBD2	CASTLGLAGRGTQYF
TRBV5-1	TRBJ2-2	TRBD1	CASSFPRDRSMYFSTGELFF